This TCR beta chain originates from a study of T cell responses to AZD1222 COVID-19 vaccine. This CDR3 comprises 14 residues. Germline V gene sequence: CDR1 LNHDA, CDR2 SQIVND (reference sequence). V was trimmed by 5 bases and J by 7 bases, leaving 14 bases between them. Profiling relied on immunoSEQ multiplex PCR, and the TCRdb table lists in-frame clones only, not all of them. The data show 100,000 to 150,000 clones, around 90% seen once. General study results and limits: Reportedly, close to half of spike-specific TCRs are directed against unmutated variant regions. The study found vaccine-associated CD4 TCRs spanning spike, dominant at 160-218 and 743-854. Repertoire samples came only from after the peak T cell response. Baseline seropositives among AZD1222 recipients totaled only five to seven.

Notes on this clone: The target antigen is unknown.

The clonotype was recovered from an adult who received the AZD1222 COVID-19 vaccine. This chain uses TRBV19 with TRBJ2-2, with D possibly matching TRBD1 (6 bases). The sample here was peripheral blood, taken 28 days after the second AZD1222 dose. CDR3 nucleotide sequence: TGTGCCAGTAGTGCCGTATCGGACAGCGGGGAGCTGTTTTTT. Amino acids: CASSAVSDSGELFF.